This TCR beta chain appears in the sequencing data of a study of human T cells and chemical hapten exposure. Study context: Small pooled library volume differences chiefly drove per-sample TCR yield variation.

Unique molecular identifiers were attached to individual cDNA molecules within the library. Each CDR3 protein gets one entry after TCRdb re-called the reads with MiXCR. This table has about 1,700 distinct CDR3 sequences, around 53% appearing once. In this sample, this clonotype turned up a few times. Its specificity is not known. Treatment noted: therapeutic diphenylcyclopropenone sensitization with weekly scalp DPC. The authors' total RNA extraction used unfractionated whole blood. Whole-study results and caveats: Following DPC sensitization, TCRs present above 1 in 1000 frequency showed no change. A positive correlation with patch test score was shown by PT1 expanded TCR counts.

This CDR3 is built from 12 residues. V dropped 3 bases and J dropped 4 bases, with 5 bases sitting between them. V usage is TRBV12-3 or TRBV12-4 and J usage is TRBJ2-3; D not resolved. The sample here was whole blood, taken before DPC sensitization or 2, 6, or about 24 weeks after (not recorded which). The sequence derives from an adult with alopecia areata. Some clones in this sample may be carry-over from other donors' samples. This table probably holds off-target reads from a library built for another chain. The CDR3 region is CASSLWADTQYF. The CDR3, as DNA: TGTGCCAGCAGTTTGTGGGCAGATACGCAGTATTTT.